Given below is one T cell receptor (beta chain) in context. Its antigen is unidentified. Germline lookup yields CDR1 LNHDA and CDR2 SQIVND (reference sequence). This CDR3 contains 16 residues. V dropped 11 bases and J dropped 5; count of bases not matched to a gene: 16. These data originate in a study of OX40 agonist ivuxolimab in advanced cancers. General study results and limits: The specificity for antigen of the expanded peripheral T cells was not determined. Compared with CD4+, CD8+ T cells on average had more expanded clones. At doses 0.1 to 3.0 mg/kg, CD4+ and CD8+ clones expanded.

TCRdb's table, derived via immunoSEQ multiplex PCR, lists solely in-frame clones and lacks some. The sample contains 75,000 to 95,000 clones, more than 75% of which appear only once. The chain employs TRBV19 and TRBJ1-5; 9 bases match TRBD1. The source is an adult with an advanced solid tumor such as melanoma, head and neck, liver or kidney cancer. Sequences were derived from CD4+ or CD8+ T cells sorted from blood, sampled in a trial of the OX40 agonist ivuxolimab. CDR3 sequence reads: CARRPHGTGHHQPQHF. The CDR3 region has the DNA TGTGCCCGACGCCCCCACGGGACAGGGCACCATCAGCCCCAGCATTTT.